This TCR beta chain is drawn from a study of memory B cells and T cells in multiple sclerosis. The repertoire was sequenced with immunoSEQ multiplex PCR; TCRdb's copy has only in-frame clones and lacks some. The table has fewer than 9,000 clones, around 50% seen once. From germline, CDR1 is LNHNV and CDR2 YYDKDF (reference sequence). The length of the CDR3 is 13 residues. The V gene lost 8 bases and the J gene lost 3 bases, with 11 bases spanning the gap. The chain is built from TRBV15 and TRBJ1-5; tentative D call: TRBD1 (6 bases). Material: memory (CD45RO+) CD8+ T cells from blood. The receptor's source is a human donor with multiple sclerosis. The CDR3: CATGGQPNQPQHF. The CDR3 DNA is TGTGCCACCGGGGGACAACCCAATCAGCCCCAGCATTTT.